One sample yielded the 3 T cell receptor beta chains listed below, sequenced in a study of CD8 T cells in ankylosing spondylitis. One entry per CDR3 protein, called by TCRdb with MiXCR from the 5' RACE reads. The sample lists 150,000 to 250,000 distinct CDR3 sequences, about 13% occurring once. Sequenced input: blood, either unsorted or a sorted T cell fraction (not recorded which). The source of these receptors is a male donor with ankylosing spondylitis or in good health (not recorded which).

J is TRBJ2-5 and V is TRBV7-2; no reliable D call. Germline CDR1 and CDR2: SGHTA and FQGNSA. CDR3 length: 14 residues. The V gene lost 4 bases and the J gene lost 5 bases, with 14 bases spanning the gap. The DNA for the CDR3 is TGTGCCAGCAGCTCCCGGACCCTGGCGGAGACCCAGTACTTC. This encodes CASSSRTLAETQYF.

This clonotype has more than one count but fewer than ten. The chain employs TRBV15 and TRBJ2-1; possible D gene TRBD2, 5 bases. Trimming took off 5 bases at V and 3 bases at J, with 17 bases between the two ends. The CDR3 runs to 16 residues. The germline gives CDR1 LNHNV, CDR2 YYDKDF (reference sequence). The CDR3 sequence is CATSGPGVGIYNEQFF. Here the CDR3 DNA reads TGTGCCACCAGCGGCCCCGGGGTAGGGATCTACAATGAGCAGTTCTTC.

CDR3: CASSYGAGLEQYF. For the CDR3, the DNA is TGTGCCAGCAGTTACGGTGCGGGGCTCGAGCAGTACTTC. The chain employs TRBV6-5 and TRBJ2-7; maybe TRBD2 (6 bases). The CDR3 spans 13 residues. Germline V gives CDR1 MNHEY, CDR2 SVGAGI. V gave up 2 bases and J gave up 6 bases, with 11 bases separating them.